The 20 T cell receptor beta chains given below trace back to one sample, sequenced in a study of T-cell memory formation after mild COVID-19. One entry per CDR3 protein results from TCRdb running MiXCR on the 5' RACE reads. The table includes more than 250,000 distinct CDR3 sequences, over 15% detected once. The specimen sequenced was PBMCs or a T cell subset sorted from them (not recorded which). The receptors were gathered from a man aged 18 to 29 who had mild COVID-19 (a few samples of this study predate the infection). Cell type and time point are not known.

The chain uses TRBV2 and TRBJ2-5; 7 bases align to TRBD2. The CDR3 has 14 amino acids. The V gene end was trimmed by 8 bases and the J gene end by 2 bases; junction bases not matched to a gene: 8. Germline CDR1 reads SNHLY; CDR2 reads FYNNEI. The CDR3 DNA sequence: TGTGCCAGCCGCGGGACTAATAATCAAGAGACCCAGTACTTC. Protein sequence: CASRGTNNQETQYF.

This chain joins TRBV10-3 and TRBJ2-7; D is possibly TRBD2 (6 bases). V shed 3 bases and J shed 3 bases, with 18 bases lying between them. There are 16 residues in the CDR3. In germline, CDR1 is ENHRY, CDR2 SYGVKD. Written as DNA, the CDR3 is TGTGCCATCAGTGAATCGGGGGACGGGCGGGTCTACGAGCAGTACTTC. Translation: CAISESGDGRVYEQYF.

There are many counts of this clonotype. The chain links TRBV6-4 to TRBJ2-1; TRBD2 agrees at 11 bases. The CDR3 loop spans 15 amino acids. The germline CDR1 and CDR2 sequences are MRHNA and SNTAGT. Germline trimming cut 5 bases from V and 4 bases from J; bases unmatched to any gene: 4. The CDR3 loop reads CASSPTSGEYNEQFF. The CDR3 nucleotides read TGTGCCAGCAGTCCGACTAGCGGGGAGTACAATGAGCAGTTCTTC.

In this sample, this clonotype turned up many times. As DNA, the CDR3 is TGTGCCAGCAGTTTCGGCAGTGGTGAGCAGTTCTTC. It translates to CASSFGSGEQFF. The V and J genes are TRBV12-3 or TRBV12-4 and TRBJ2-1; D unresolved. The CDR3 contains 12 residues. Trimming took 3 bases from V and 9 from J, leaving 9 bases between them.

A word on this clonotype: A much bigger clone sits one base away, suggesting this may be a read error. The CDR3 DNA sequence: TGTGCCAGCAGTGAGCGGGGGGCCACAGATACGCAGTATTTT. Protein sequence: CASSERGATDTQYF. This chain connects TRBV6-4 to TRBJ2-3; TRBD2 agrees at 8 bases. Germline V lookup: CDR1 MRHNA, CDR2 SNTAGT. The V gene end was trimmed by 3 bases and the J gene end by 2 bases; junction bases not matched to a gene: 1. This CDR3 is 14 amino acids long.

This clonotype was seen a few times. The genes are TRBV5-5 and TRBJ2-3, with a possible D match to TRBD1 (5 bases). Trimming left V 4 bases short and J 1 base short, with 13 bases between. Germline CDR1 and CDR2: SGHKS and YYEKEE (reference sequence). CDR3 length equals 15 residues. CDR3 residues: CASSPRLQGTDTQYF. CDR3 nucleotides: TGTGCCAGCAGCCCACGGCTACAGGGCACAGATACGCAGTATTTT.

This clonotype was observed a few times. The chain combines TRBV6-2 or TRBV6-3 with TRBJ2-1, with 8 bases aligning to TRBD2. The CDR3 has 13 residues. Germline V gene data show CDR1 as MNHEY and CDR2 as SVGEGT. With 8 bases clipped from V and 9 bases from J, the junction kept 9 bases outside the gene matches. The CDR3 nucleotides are TGTGCCAGCGGAGGACTAGCAGGGAGTGAGCAGTTCTTC. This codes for CASGGLAGSEQFF.

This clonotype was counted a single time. CDR3 region: CSARAGDSNQPQHF. The CDR3 nucleotides read TGCAGTGCTAGGGCAGGGGATAGCAATCAGCCCCAGCATTTT. V usage is TRBV20-1 and J usage is TRBJ1-5; D may be TRBD1 (6 bases). From germline, CDR1 is DFQATT and CDR2 SNEGSKA (reference sequence). The CDR3 consists of 14 residues. Trimming stripped 3 bases from V and 0 bases from J, with 9 bases between.

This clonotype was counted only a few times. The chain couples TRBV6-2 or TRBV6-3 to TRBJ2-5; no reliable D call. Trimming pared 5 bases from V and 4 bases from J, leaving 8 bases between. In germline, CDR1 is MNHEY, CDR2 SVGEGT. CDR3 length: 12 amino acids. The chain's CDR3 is CASSPPLETQYF. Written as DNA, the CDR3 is TGTGCCAGCAGTCCCCCTCTAGAGACCCAGTACTTC.

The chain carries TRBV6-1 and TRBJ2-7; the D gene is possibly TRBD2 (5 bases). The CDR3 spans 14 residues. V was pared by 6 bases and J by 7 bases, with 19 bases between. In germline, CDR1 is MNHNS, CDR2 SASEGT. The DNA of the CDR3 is TGTGCCAGCAGGGGAGCCAGGAGCAAATGGGAGCAGTACGTC. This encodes CASRGARSKWEQYV.

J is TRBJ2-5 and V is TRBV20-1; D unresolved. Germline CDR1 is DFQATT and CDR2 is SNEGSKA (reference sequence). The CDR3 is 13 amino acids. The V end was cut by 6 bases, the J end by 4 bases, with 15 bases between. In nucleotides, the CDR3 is TGCAGTGCCCCACGCCTTTTCGGAGAGACCCAGTACTTC. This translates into CSAPRLFGETQYF.

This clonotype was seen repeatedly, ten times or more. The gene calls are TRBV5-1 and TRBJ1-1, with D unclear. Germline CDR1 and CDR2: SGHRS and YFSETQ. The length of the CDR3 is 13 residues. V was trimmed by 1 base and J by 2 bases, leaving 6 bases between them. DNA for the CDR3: TGCGCCAGCAGCTTGCCAGGTAACACTGAAGCTTTCTTT. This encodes CASSLPGNTEAFF.

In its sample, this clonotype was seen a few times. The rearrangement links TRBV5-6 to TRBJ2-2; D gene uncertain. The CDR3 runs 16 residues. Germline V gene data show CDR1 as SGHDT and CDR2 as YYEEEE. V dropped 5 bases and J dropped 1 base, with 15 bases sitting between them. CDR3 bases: TGTGCCAGCAGTGCTTCTGTTCTAGGGAACACCGGGGAGCTGTTTTTT. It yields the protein CASSASVLGNTGELFF.

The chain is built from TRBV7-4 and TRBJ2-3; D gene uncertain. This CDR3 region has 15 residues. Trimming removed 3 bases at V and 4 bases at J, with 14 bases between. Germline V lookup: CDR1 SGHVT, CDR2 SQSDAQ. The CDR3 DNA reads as TGTGCCAGCAGCTTTAGGTTTGGCCCTCCAGATACGCAGTATTTT. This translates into CASSFRFGPPDTQYF.

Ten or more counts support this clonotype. The CDR3 region is CASRSRGEETQYF. The DNA for the CDR3 is TGTGCCAGCAGGTCCCGGGGTGAGGAGACCCAGTACTTC. V is TRBV7-9 and J is TRBJ2-5; the D gene is possibly TRBD2 (5 bases). CDR1 SEHNR and CDR2 FQNEAQ come from the germline V gene (reference sequence). There are 13 residues in the CDR3. V lost 6 bases to trimming and J lost 5 bases, with 13 bases between them. The full variable domain, completed using reference TRBV7-9 and TRBJ2-5, is DTGVSQNPRHKITKRGQNVTFRCDPISEHNRLYWYRQTLGQGPEFLTYFQNEAQLEKSRLLSDRFSAERPKGSFSTLEIQRTEQGDSAMYLCASRSRGEETQYFGPGTRLLVL.

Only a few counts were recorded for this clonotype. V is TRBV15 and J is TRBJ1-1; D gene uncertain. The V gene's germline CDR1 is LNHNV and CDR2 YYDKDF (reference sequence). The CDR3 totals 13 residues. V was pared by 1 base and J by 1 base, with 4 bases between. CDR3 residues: CATSRAPNTEAFF. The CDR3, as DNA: TGTGCCACCAGCAGAGCCCCGAACACTGAAGCTTTCTTT.

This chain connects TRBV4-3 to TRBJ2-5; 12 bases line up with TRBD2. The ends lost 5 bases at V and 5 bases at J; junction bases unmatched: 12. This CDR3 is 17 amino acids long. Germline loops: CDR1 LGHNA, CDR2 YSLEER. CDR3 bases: TGCGCCAGCAGCAGGACTAGCGGGGTCATGACCGGGGAGACCCAGTACTTC. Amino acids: CASSRTSGVMTGETQYF.

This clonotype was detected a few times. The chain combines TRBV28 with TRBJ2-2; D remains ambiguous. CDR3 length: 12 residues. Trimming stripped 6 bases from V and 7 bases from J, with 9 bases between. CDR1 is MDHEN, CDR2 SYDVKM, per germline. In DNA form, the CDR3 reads TGTGCCAGCAGAACCGATCGCGGGGAGCTGTTTTTT. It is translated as CASRTDRGELFF.

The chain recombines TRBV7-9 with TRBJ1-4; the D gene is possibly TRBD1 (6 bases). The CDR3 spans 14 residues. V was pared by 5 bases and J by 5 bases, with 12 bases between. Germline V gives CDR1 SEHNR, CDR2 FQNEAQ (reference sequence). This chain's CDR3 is CASSPTGRNEKLFF. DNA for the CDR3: TGTGCCAGCAGCCCGACAGGCAGGAATGAAAAACTGTTTTTT.

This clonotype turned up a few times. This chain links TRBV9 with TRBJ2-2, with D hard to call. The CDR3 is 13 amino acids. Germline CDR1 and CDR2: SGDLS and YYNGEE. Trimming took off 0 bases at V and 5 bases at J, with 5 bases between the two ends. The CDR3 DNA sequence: TGTGCCAGCAGCGTAGGGGGAACCGGGGAGCTGTTTTTT. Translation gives CASSVGGTGELFF. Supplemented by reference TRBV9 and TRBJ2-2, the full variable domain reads DSGVTQTPKHLITATGQRVTLRCSPRSGDLSVYWYQQSLDQGLQFLIQYYNGEERAKGNILERFSAQQFPDLHSELNLSSLELGDSALYFCASSVGGTGELFFGEGSRLTVL.